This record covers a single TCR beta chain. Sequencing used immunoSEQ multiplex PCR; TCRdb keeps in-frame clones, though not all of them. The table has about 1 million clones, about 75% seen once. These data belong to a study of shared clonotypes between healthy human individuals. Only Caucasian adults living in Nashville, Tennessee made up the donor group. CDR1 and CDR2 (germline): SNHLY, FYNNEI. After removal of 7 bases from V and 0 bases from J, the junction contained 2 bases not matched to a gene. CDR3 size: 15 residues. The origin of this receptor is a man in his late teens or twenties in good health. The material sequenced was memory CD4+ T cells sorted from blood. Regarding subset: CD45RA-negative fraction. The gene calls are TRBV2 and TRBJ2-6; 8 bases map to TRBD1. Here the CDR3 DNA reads TGTGCCAGCATGGACAGGGCCTCTGGGGCCAACGTCCTGACTTTC. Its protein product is CASMDRASGANVLTF. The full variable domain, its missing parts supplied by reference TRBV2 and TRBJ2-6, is EPEVTQTPSHQVTQMGQEVILRCVPISNHLYFYWYRQILGQKVEFLVSFYNNEISEKSEIFDDQFSVERPDGSNFTLKIRSTKLEDSAMYFCASMDRASGANVLTFGAGSRLTVL.